These T cell receptor beta chains were read from a single sample in a study of somatic mutations in cytotoxic T cells in rheumatoid arthritis. Method: immunoSEQ multiplex PCR; TCRdb's copy keeps in-frame clones and lacks some. The sample has some 40,000 clones; more than 80% are singletons. The sample was CD8+ T cells sorted from blood. The receptors come from a man aged 35-49 years in good health. The CDR3 runs from the conserved cysteine through the conserved F or W.

j_gene: TRBJ1-2; v_gene: TRBV4-1; CDR3aa: CASSQDAGQANYGYTF
j_gene: TRBJ2-3; v_gene: TRBV7-6; CDR3aa: CASSSRDGADTQYF
j_gene: TRBJ2-2; v_gene: TRBV4-1; CDR3aa: CASSHTGQNTGELFF
j_gene: TRBJ1-1; v_gene: TRBV9; CDR3aa: CASSVEGASGPNTEAFF
j_gene: TRBJ2-7; v_gene: TRBV27; CDR3aa: CASSANRPYEQYF
j_gene: TRBJ2-7; v_gene: TRBV5-8; CDR3aa: CASSLGRGEQYF
j_gene: TRBJ2-7; v_gene: TRBV5-4; CDR3aa: CASSLGGKSYEQYF
j_gene: TRBJ2-1; v_gene: TRBV5-1; CDR3aa: CASSLMQGRDEQFF
j_gene: TRBJ2-1; v_gene: TRBV11-2; CDR3aa: CASSGLAGGRNEQFF
j_gene: TRBJ2-1; v_gene: TRBV6-6; CDR3aa: CASSYGTRENEQFF
j_gene: TRBJ1-1; v_gene: TRBV13; CDR3aa: CASTQGPFAEAFF
j_gene: TRBJ1-1; v_gene: TRBV7-9; CDR3aa: CASSLVEGDTEAFF
j_gene: TRBJ1-1; v_gene: TRBV29-1; CDR3aa: CSATGVNTGAFF
j_gene: TRBJ2-7; v_gene: TRBV27; CDR3aa: CASSPGLAGVIYEQYF
j_gene: TRBJ2-1; v_gene: TRBV7-8; CDR3aa: CASSPGTGGYNEQFF
j_gene: TRBJ2-1; v_gene: TRBV14; CDR3aa: CASSHLLAGGSSYNEQFF
j_gene: TRBJ1-1; v_gene: TRBV28; CDR3aa: CASSSTLKAFF
j_gene: TRBJ2-5; v_gene: TRBV6-5; CDR3aa: CASSYEEFGGKETQYF
j_gene: TRBJ2-7; v_gene: TRBV15; CDR3aa: CATSGASGSYEQYF